This T cell receptor beta chain was captured in a study of blood T cell repertoires in COVID-19. Study as a whole: Sites across the United States, Italy and Spain contributed samples from acute and convalescent COVID-19. PBMCs, B-cell-depleted T cells, or T cells were the source of the cDNA or gDNA that made up the material.

As processed by the authors: Nucleated cell number was recorded as an estimate derived from reference gene primer amplification. Profiled with immunoSEQ multiplex PCR; TCRdb holds only in-frame clones, not every one. That table supplies the V and J calls and clone size; D and trimming were determined from the DNA. This sample has approximately 170,000 clones; roughly four fifths occur once, and the top ten carry about 1.9%. Germline CDR1 is MDHEN and CDR2 is SYDVKM. V shed 2 bases and J shed 5 bases, with 12 bases lying between them. The length of the CDR3 is 15 residues. This TCR came from a woman of 80 years or more with acute or convalescent COVID-19. V usage is TRBV28 and J usage is TRBJ2-2; D remains ambiguous. Sequencing used peripheral blood. The CDR3 here is CASSLPAGWTGELFF. The CDR3 region has the DNA TGTGCCAGCAGTTTACCCGCCGGGTGGACCGGGGAGCTGTTTTTT.